The 12 T cell receptor beta chains below come from one sample, sequenced in a study of Graves' ophthalmopathy and Graves' hyperthyroidism. Scientists amplified the TCR beta CDR3 regions from RNA transcripts. HTBI primers primed a first-round RT-PCR, and a second-round multiplex PCR followed. MiXCR, applied by TCRdb to the multiplex PCR reads, yields one record per CDR3 protein. The sample lists about 220,000 distinct CDR3 sequences; under 25% were seen once. The sample comprised peripheral blood. Receptors originate from a woman in her forties or fifties with Graves' ophthalmopathy.

The J gene is TRBJ1-1, the V gene TRBV20-1, with a weak D call TRBD1 (5 bases). Germline values: CDR1 DFQATT, CDR2 SNEGSKA (reference sequence). This CDR3 region has 12 residues. Trimming pared 1 base from V and 11 bases from J, leaving 14 bases between. The CDR3 DNA is TGCAGTGCTAGAGGACAGCTCGAGATGGCTTTCTTT. Residues: CSARGQLEMAFF.

This clonotype was picked up many times. The genes are TRBV30 and TRBJ2-7; D call uncertain. The V end lost 2 bases, the J end lost 7 bases, and 9 bases lay between the germline ends. The V gene's germline CDR1 is GTSNPN and CDR2 SVGIG (reference sequence). This CDR3 is 11 amino acids long. This CDR3 reads CAWSFMGEQYF. The CDR3 coding sequence is TGTGCCTGGAGTTTTATGGGGGAGCAGTACTTC.

This clonotype came up once. Here the CDR3 reads CASRRAGLAGYMAETQYF. For the CDR3, the DNA is TGTGCCAGCAGGCGCGCAGGGCTAGCGGGATACATGGCAGAGACCCAGTACTTC. The chain has TRBV6-2 or TRBV6-3 and TRBJ2-5, with 9 bases that match TRBD2. Germline loops: CDR1 MNHEY, CDR2 SVGEGT. J was trimmed by 4 bases and V by 6 bases; bases with no gene match: 18. This CDR3 contains 18 residues.

At least ten counts were recorded for this clonotype. This chain links TRBV9 with TRBJ1-6, with a weak D call TRBD1 (6 bases). CDR1 is SGDLS and CDR2 is YYNGEE in the germline V gene. The CDR3 runs 14 residues. V was cut by 4 bases and J by 9 bases, with 14 bases left in between. This CDR3 reads CASSSRTAGSPLHF. The CDR3 coding sequence is TGTGCCAGCAGCTCCAGGACAGCGGGTTCACCCCTCCACTTT.

This clonotype was recorded many times. The chain recombines TRBV28 with TRBJ1-3, with D perhaps matching TRBD1 (6 bases). CDR1 is MDHEN, CDR2 SYDVKM, per germline. V shed 6 bases and J shed 4 bases, with 16 bases lying between them. The CDR3 contains 15 residues. The CDR3 DNA reads as TGTGCCAGCAGGCTCACAGGGCTGGGGGGAAACACCATATATTTT. As protein: CASRLTGLGGNTIYF.

Remarks on this clonotype: A much larger clone differs from this one at a single base, so this may be a read error. This CDR3 fails to terminate in the conserved phenylalanine or tryptophan, so it likely reflects a read error. V gene TRBV7-6 combines with J gene TRBJ1-1; D is perhaps TRBD1 (6 bases). This CDR3 has 14 amino acids. CDR1 is SGHVS and CDR2 is FNYEAQ in the germline V gene. Trimming took 5 bases from V and 10 from J, leaving 20 bases between them. This chain's CDR3 is CASSNHFSGEGAFL. In DNA form, the CDR3 reads TGTGCCAGCAGCAACCACTTCTCAGGGGAGGGAGCTTTCCTT.

This clonotype appeared many times. The genes are TRBV6-2 or TRBV6-3 and TRBJ2-7; TRBD1 aligns across 12 bases. CDR1 is MNHEY, CDR2 SVGEGT, per germline. This CDR3 has 18 amino acids. Trimming at V came to 2 bases and at J to 4 bases, leaving 12 bases not matched to a gene. For the CDR3, the DNA is TGTGCCAGCAGTTACCCCGGGACAGGGGGCTCTACGGGTTACGAGCAGTACTTC. Amino acid sequence: CASSYPGTGGSTGYEQYF.

This clonotype was observed a handful of times. This may come from a read error, since a much larger clone is one base off. Lacking the conserved final phenylalanine or tryptophan, this CDR3 likely reflects a read error. The J gene is TRBJ1-1, the V gene TRBV7-3; D gene uncertain. CDR3 length equals 13 residues. V gave up 3 bases and J gave up 1 base, with 6 bases separating them. Germline lookup yields CDR1 SGHTA and CDR2 FQGTGA. In DNA, the CDR3 is TGTGCCAGCAGCTTCCAACAGAACACTGAAGCTTTCCTT. Protein: CASSFQQNTEAFL.

This clonotype was picked up many times. The CDR3 DNA reads as TGTGCCTGGAGTGCGGGAGGAAACACCATATATTTT. It is translated as CAWSAGGNTIYF. The chain has TRBV30 and TRBJ1-3, with D hard to call. The ends were cut back, 1 base at V and 4 bases at J, with 5 bases in the middle. CDR1 GTSNPN and CDR2 SVGIG come from the germline V gene (reference sequence). CDR3 length equals 12 residues.

There are many counts of this clonotype. The chain couples TRBV19 to TRBJ1-2, with TRBD1 matching 7 bases. The CDR3 extends over 13 amino acids. V shed 7 bases and J 7 bases; nucleotides not matched to a gene: 9. Per the germline V gene, CDR1 is LNHDA and CDR2 is SQIVND (reference sequence). In DNA form, the CDR3 reads TGTGCCAGTAATGAACAGGGGAGAAGTGGCTACACCTTC. Translating it yields CASNEQGRSGYTF. Supplemented by reference TRBV19 and TRBJ1-2, the full variable domain reads DGGITQSPKYLFRKEGQNVTLSCEQNLNHDAMYWYRQDPGQGLRLIYYSQIVNDFQKGDIAEGYSVSREKKESFPLTVTSAQKNPTAFYLCASNEQGRSGYTFGSGTRLTVV.

In its sample, this clonotype was seen many times. The rearrangement uses TRBV5-8 and TRBJ2-5; 10 bases align to TRBD2. The CDR3 runs to 15 residues. The junction had 2 bases not matched to a gene; V was cut back by 2 bases and J by 1 base. Germline V gene lookup returns CDR1 SGHTS and CDR2 YDEGEE. The CDR3 coding sequence is TGTGCCAGCAGCTTACTAGCGGGGCTCCAAGAGACCCAGTACTTC. Translation gives CASSLLAGLQETQYF.

This clonotype has at least ten counts. The chain links TRBV6-5 to TRBJ2-7; a weak D match, TRBD1 (6 bases). V lost 2 bases, J lost 5 bases, and 10 bases lay in between. CDR3 length: 13 amino acids. Germline V CDR1 and CDR2: MNHEY, SVGAGI. The CDR3 loop is CASSYRHRDEQYF. The CDR3 DNA follows: TGTGCCAGCAGTTACCGTCACAGGGACGAGCAGTACTTC.